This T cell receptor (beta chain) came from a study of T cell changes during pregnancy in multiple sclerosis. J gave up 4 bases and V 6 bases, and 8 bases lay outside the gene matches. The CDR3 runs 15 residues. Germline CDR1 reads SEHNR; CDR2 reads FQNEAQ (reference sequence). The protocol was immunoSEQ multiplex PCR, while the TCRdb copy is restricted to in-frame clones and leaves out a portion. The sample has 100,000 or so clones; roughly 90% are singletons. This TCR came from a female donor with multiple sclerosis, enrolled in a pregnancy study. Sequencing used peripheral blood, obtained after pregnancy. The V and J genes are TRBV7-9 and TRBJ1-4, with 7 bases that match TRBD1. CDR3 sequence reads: CASRRGTALNEKLFF. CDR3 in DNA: TGTGCCAGCAGACGGGGGACAGCTCTTAATGAAAAACTGTTTTTT.